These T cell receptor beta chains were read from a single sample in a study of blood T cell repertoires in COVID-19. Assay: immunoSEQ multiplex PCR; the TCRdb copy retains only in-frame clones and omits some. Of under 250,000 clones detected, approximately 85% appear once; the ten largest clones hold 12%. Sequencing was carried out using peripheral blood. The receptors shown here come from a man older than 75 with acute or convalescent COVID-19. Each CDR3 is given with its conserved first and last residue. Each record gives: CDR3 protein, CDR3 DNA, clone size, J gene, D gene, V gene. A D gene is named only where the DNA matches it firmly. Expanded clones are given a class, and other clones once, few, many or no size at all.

CDR3aa: CASSFVNEQFF; CDR3nt: TGTGCCAGTAGCTTCGTCAATGAGCAGTTCTTC; abundance: few; j_gene: TRBJ2-1; d_gene: NA; v_gene: TRBV19
CDR3aa: CASSRDSQPNYGYTF; CDR3nt: TGTGCCAGCTCTCGGGACAGTCAGCCTAACTATGGCTACACCTTC; abundance: NA; j_gene: TRBJ1-2; d_gene: TRBD1; v_gene: TRBV18
CDR3aa: CASSLGSVGAQHF; CDR3nt: TGTGCCAGCAGCTTAGGATCTGTCGGGGCCCAGCATTTT; abundance: NA; j_gene: TRBJ1-5; d_gene: NA; v_gene: TRBV7-8
CDR3aa: CASSLRQGNIQYF; CDR3nt: TGTGCCAGCAGTTTAAGGCAGGGCAACATTCAGTACTTC; abundance: NA; j_gene: TRBJ2-4; d_gene: NA; v_gene: TRBV12-3/TRBV12-4
CDR3aa: CASSRELGSKETQYF; CDR3nt: TGTGCCAGCAGCCGAGAGCTGGGGAGTAAAGAGACCCAGTACTTC; abundance: NA; j_gene: TRBJ2-5; d_gene: NA; v_gene: TRBV3-1/TRBV3-2
CDR3aa: CASSSQGNTYEQYF; CDR3nt: TGTGCCAGCTCGTCACAGGGGAACACCTACGAGCAGTACTTC; abundance: NA; j_gene: TRBJ2-7; d_gene: TRBD1; v_gene: TRBV18
CDR3aa: CASRADRGIYGYTF; CDR3nt: TGTGCCAGTAGAGCGGACAGAGGTATCTATGGCTACACCTTC; abundance: NA; j_gene: TRBJ1-2; d_gene: NA; v_gene: TRBV19
CDR3aa: CAKQGTYEQYF; CDR3nt: TGTGCCAAACAGGGTACCTACGAGCAGTACTTC; abundance: NA; j_gene: TRBJ2-7; d_gene: NA; v_gene: TRBV19
CDR3aa: CASSVGQGTYEQYF; CDR3nt: TGTGCCAGCAGCGTGGGACAGGGTACCTACGAGCAGTACTTC; abundance: once; j_gene: TRBJ2-7; d_gene: TRBD1; v_gene: TRBV9
CDR3aa: CASSEPGRGDEKLFF; CDR3nt: TGTGCCAGCAGTGAACCGGGCAGGGGGGATGAAAAACTGTTTTTT; abundance: NA; j_gene: TRBJ1-4; d_gene: TRBD1; v_gene: TRBV25-1
CDR3aa: CASSEGSVTRSYTF; CDR3nt: TGTGCCAGCAGTGAAGGATCCGTCACTAGGAGCTACACCTTC; abundance: few; j_gene: TRBJ1-2; d_gene: NA; v_gene: TRBV6-1
CDR3aa: CASTLSGNRNEQFF; CDR3nt: TGCGCCAGCACTCTCAGCGGAAACCGCAATGAGCAGTTCTTC; abundance: few; j_gene: TRBJ2-1; d_gene: NA; v_gene: TRBV5-1
CDR3aa: CASSSGQGLNTEAFF; CDR3nt: TGCGCCAGCAGCTCCGGACAGGGACTAAACACTGAAGCTTTCTTT; abundance: NA; j_gene: TRBJ1-1; d_gene: TRBD1; v_gene: TRBV5-1
CDR3aa: CASSSPAGGYNEQFF; CDR3nt: TGTGCCAGCAGCTCACCAGCGGGAGGGTACAATGAGCAGTTCTTC; abundance: NA; j_gene: TRBJ2-1; d_gene: TRBD2; v_gene: TRBV13
CDR3aa: CASRRRTGDLETQYF; CDR3nt: TGTGCCAGCAGGAGAAGGACAGGGGATTTGGAGACCCAGTACTTC; abundance: NA; j_gene: TRBJ2-5; d_gene: TRBD1; v_gene: TRBV2
CDR3aa: CASSRGNEQYF; CDR3nt: TGTGCCAGCAGCCGGGGGAACGAGCAGTACTTC; abundance: NA; j_gene: TRBJ2-7; d_gene: NA; v_gene: TRBV5-4
CDR3aa: CASSLGPGRGSSYEQYF; CDR3nt: TGTGCCAGCAGTTTAGGTCCGGGTAGGGGCTCGTCCTACGAGCAGTACTTC; abundance: once; j_gene: TRBJ2-7; d_gene: NA; v_gene: TRBV27
CDR3aa: CASSLRGGDAIYF; CDR3nt: TGTGCCAGCAGCTTGAGGGGGGGAGACGCCATATATTTT; abundance: NA; j_gene: TRBJ1-3; d_gene: NA; v_gene: TRBV7-3
CDR3aa: CASSTQARLNTEAFF; CDR3nt: TGTGCCAGTAGTACACAGGCACGTCTTAACACTGAAGCTTTCTTT; abundance: NA; j_gene: TRBJ1-1; d_gene: NA; v_gene: TRBV19
CDR3aa: CASRPRDSEAFF; CDR3nt: TGTGCCAGCAGACCTAGAGATTCTGAAGCTTTCTTT; abundance: once; j_gene: TRBJ1-1; d_gene: NA; v_gene: TRBV12-3/TRBV12-4
CDR3aa: CASSFQDNSPLHF; CDR3nt: TGTGCCAGCAGTTTTCAGGATAATTCACCCCTCCACTTT; abundance: NA; j_gene: TRBJ1-6; d_gene: NA; v_gene: TRBV12-3/TRBV12-4
CDR3aa: CASSLRRGTGANVLTF; CDR3nt: TGTGCCAGCAGCTTAAGGCGAGGGACTGGGGCCAACGTCCTGACTTTC; abundance: NA; j_gene: TRBJ2-6; d_gene: NA; v_gene: TRBV11-1
CDR3aa: CASSVERSPLHF; CDR3nt: TGTGCCAGTAGCGTTGAACGGTCACCCCTCCACTTT; abundance: NA; j_gene: TRBJ1-6; d_gene: NA; v_gene: TRBV19
CDR3aa: CASIISGRAYGTQYF; CDR3nt: TGTGCCAGCATAATAAGCGGGAGGGCTTATGGGACCCAGTACTTC; abundance: NA; j_gene: TRBJ2-5; d_gene: TRBD2; v_gene: TRBV6-5
CDR3aa: CASSLVGAGDEKLFF; CDR3nt: TGTGCCAGCAGCCTAGTGGGGGCAGGTGATGAAAAACTGTTTTTT; abundance: NA; j_gene: TRBJ1-4; d_gene: NA; v_gene: TRBV7-9
CDR3aa: CASSITRGDTQYF; CDR3nt: TGTGCCAGTAGTATAACAAGGGGAGATACGCAGTATTTT; abundance: NA; j_gene: TRBJ2-3; d_gene: NA; v_gene: TRBV19
CDR3aa: CASRTGGSYNEQFF; CDR3nt: TGTGCCAGCAGGACAGGGGGCTCCTACAATGAGCAGTTCTTC; abundance: NA; j_gene: TRBJ2-1; d_gene: TRBD1; v_gene: TRBV6-5
CDR3aa: CASKAGGPGTGELFF; CDR3nt: TGCGCCAGCAAAGCGGGAGGGCCCGGCACCGGGGAGCTGTTTTTT; abundance: NA; j_gene: TRBJ2-2; d_gene: TRBD2; v_gene: TRBV5-1